Shown below are 12 T cell receptor beta chains from a single sample sequenced in a study of CD8+CD57+ T cells in acquired aplastic anemia. Genomic DNA served as template for TCR beta VDJ and CDR3 profiling. TCRdb reanalysed the reads using MiXCR and keeps one entry per CDR3 protein. The data contain 150,000 to 200,000 distinct CDR3 sequences, 40% to 50% of them seen just once; the ten biggest clones take up approximately 2.9%. Sequencing input: sorted CD4+, CD8+, or CD8+CD57+ T cells (not recorded which) from PBMCs. These receptors all stem from a human donor in good health.

This rearrangement joins TRBV10-1 to TRBJ2-7, with TRBD2 as a possible D gene (6 bases). There are 12 residues in the CDR3. V gave up 3 bases and J gave up 6 bases, with 9 bases separating them. Germline loops: CDR1 WNHNN, CDR2 SYGVQD (reference sequence). CDR3 DNA sequence: TGCGCCAGCAGTGACGGGGGTGGCGAGCAGTACTTC. Translation gives CASSDGGGEQYF.

The V call is TRBV2, the J call TRBJ1-5, with D hard to call. V was shortened by 3 bases and J by 4 bases, with 13 bases between the two germline ends. The CDR3 is made up of 15 amino acids. The germline CDR1 and CDR2 sequences are SNHLY and FYNNEI. The CDR3 protein is CASSDRTRTNQPQHF. CDR3 DNA sequence: TGTGCCAGCAGTGACCGAACAAGAACAAATCAGCCCCAGCATTTT. The full variable domain, its missing parts supplied by reference TRBV2 and TRBJ1-5, is EPEVTQTPSHQVTQMGQEVILRCVPISNHLYFYWYRQILGQKVEFLVSFYNNEISEKSEIFDDQFSVERPDGSNFTLKIRSTKLEDSAMYFCASSDRTRTNQPQHFGDGTRLSIL.

This clonotype was found many times. J is TRBJ2-5 and V is TRBV12-3 or TRBV12-4, with 9 positions matching TRBD1. The CDR3 length is 16 residues. V shed 6 bases and J 1 base; nucleotides not matched to a gene: 9. CDR3 DNA: TGTGCCAGCAGCGCCGGGGACAGGGTGTCCCAAGAGACCCAGTACTTC. This encodes CASSAGDRVSQETQYF.

This clonotype came up many times. V and J are TRBV9 and TRBJ1-1, with D maybe TRBD1 (5 bases). The CDR3 is 15 amino acids. CDR1 and CDR2 (germline): SGDLS, YYNGEE. V was cut by 0 bases and J by 1 base, with 10 bases left in between. CDR3 amino acids: CASSVDGGGNTEAFF. CDR3 nucleotides: TGTGCCAGCAGCGTAGATGGGGGTGGGAACACTGAAGCTTTCTTT.

The chain recombines TRBV20-1 with TRBJ2-1; TRBD2 aligns across 7 bases. J lost 0 bases, V lost 6 bases, and 14 bases had no gene match. The germline V gene has CDR1 DFQATT and CDR2 SNEGSKA (reference sequence). CDR3 length equals 17 residues. CDR3 in DNA: TGCAGTGCCGACGCTACCCTAGCGGATAGCTCCTACAATGAGCAGTTCTTC. This sequence encodes CSADATLADSSYNEQFF.

The chain links TRBV3-1 to TRBJ2-5; D is possibly TRBD1 or TRBD2 (5 bases each). CDR3 length: 17 residues. Trimming cost V 4 bases and J 6 bases, with 24 bases left between them. Germline lookup yields CDR1 LGHDT and CDR2 YNNKEL (reference sequence). The CDR3 DNA reads as TGTGCCAGCAGCCTGGCCGTTAGTAGGGTGGGGGAAAAGACCCAGTACTTC. Encoded protein: CASSLAVSRVGEKTQYF.

The V call is TRBV6-1, the J call TRBJ2-1, with a weak D call TRBD2 (6 bases). The germline V and J ends were trimmed by 5 bases and 4 bases, with 21 bases remaining between them. This CDR3 comprises 17 residues. The germline V gene encodes CDR1 MNHNS and CDR2 SASEGT. The CDR3 spells CASSLTGLSMSYNEQFF. The CDR3 DNA follows: TGTGCCAGCAGTCTAACGGGACTTTCAATGTCTTACAATGAGCAGTTCTTC.

Ten or more counts support this clonotype. The V and J genes are TRBV24-1 and TRBJ2-1; D not certain. Germline CDR1 and CDR2: KGHDR and SFDVKD. V was clipped by 1 base and J by 9 bases, with 12 bases between them. This CDR3 comprises 14 residues. This chain's CDR3 is CATSDFWQSGEQFF. The CDR3 DNA is TGTGCCACCAGTGATTTCTGGCAGTCTGGTGAGCAGTTCTTC.

This clonotype was seen repeatedly, ten times or more. The chain uses TRBV20-1 and TRBJ2-7, with 7 bases that match TRBD2. The J segment lost 4 bases and the V segment lost 6 bases, leaving 9 bases of the junction unmatched. The CDR3 totals 13 residues. Germline CDR1 DFQATT, CDR2 SNEGSKA (reference sequence). CDR3 amino acids: CSAPRGGRYEQYF. The CDR3 coding sequence is TGCAGTGCCCCCCGCGGGGGTAGGTACGAGCAGTACTTC.

The chain employs TRBV29-1 and TRBJ2-5, with TRBD2 as a possible D gene (6 bases). The germline gives CDR1 SQVTM, CDR2 ANQGSEA. The CDR3 contains 14 residues. V lost 4 bases and J lost 2, with 14 bases in between. The CDR3 bases are TGCAGCGTTGCGTGGAGGACTACACAAGAGACCCAGTACTTC. As protein: CSVAWRTTQETQYF.

This clonotype was observed at least ten times. The V call is TRBV6-6, the J call TRBJ2-1; no reliable D call. Trimming left V 3 bases short and J 8 bases short, with 8 bases between. CDR3 length: 12 amino acids. Per the germline V gene, CDR1 is MNHNY and CDR2 is SVGAGI (reference sequence). CDR3 loop: CASSYLRDEQFF. DNA of the CDR3: TGTGCCAGCAGTTATCTTCGGGATGAGCAGTTCTTC.

This clonotype was detected ten times or more. V usage is TRBV20-1 and J usage is TRBJ2-7; maybe TRBD1 (6 bases). This CDR3 spans 14 amino acids. V lost 5 bases to trimming and J lost 2 bases, with 16 bases between them. Germline CDR1 DFQATT, CDR2 SNEGSKA (reference sequence). DNA for the CDR3: TGCAGTGCTCCCGCCGGGACAAGGACCTACGAGCAGTACTTC. Protein product: CSAPAGTRTYEQYF.